Below are 21 T cell receptor beta chains sequenced from a single sample in a study of regulatory T cells in long-lasting Graves disease. The sample's time point: newly diagnosed GD, antithyroid drugs for less than 3 months. PBMCs provided the RNA from which the TCR library was made. CDR3-region Arm-PCR and iRepertoire HTBI primers produced the TCR beta libraries. TCRdb called the multiplex PCR reads again in MiXCR, with one record for every CDR3 protein. The sample lists over 500,000 distinct CDR3 sequences, about 16% occurring once. These data were also filed under a second study, of T cells in Graves' hyperthyroidism and ophthalmopathy.

This sample comprised peripheral blood mononuclear cells (PBMCs), obtained at new diagnosis, from a patient treated with antithyroid drugs. The receptors come from a young man with Graves disease.

The table lists this clonotype with many counts. This chain uses TRBV27 with TRBJ1-2; 10 bases fit TRBD1. CDR1 is MNHEY and CDR2 is SMNVEV in the germline V gene (reference sequence). With 6 bases clipped from V and 0 bases from J, the junction kept 16 bases outside the gene matches. The CDR3 totals 19 residues. CDR3 DNA: TGTGCCAGCAGCTATACCCGGGACAGGGGAATTAAAGCTAACTATGGCTACACCTTC. It encodes CASSYTRDRGIKANYGYTF.

This sequence joins TRBV14 and TRBJ1-4; possibly TRBD1 for D (6 bases). V was trimmed by 3 bases and J by 8 bases, leaving 10 bases between them. Germline loops: CDR1 SGHDN, CDR2 FVKESK. This CDR3 contains 13 residues. CDR3 in amino acids: CASSHQGREKLFF. CDR3 DNA sequence: TGTGCCAGCAGCCACCAGGGGCGGGAAAAACTGTTTTTT.

Only a few counts were recorded for this clonotype. The rearrangement joins TRBV6-2 or TRBV6-3 to TRBJ2-3; D unclear. Trimming pared 5 bases from V and 10 bases from J, leaving 22 bases between. CDR3 length: 15 residues. Per germline, CDR1 MNHEY and CDR2 SVGEGT. CDR3 sequence (DNA): TGTGCCAGCAGTAACCCCCCTCTCGGTCCAGGAGCGCAGTATTTT. It codes for CASSNPPLGPGAQYF.

This clonotype has at least ten counts. The CDR3 here is CASSLIDLQGGDEQFF. Here the CDR3 DNA reads TGTGCCAGCAGCCTAATAGACCTTCAAGGTGGCGATGAGCAGTTCTTC. The chain has TRBV9 and TRBJ2-1; D unclear. The germline V and J ends were trimmed by 4 bases and 8 bases, with 22 bases remaining between them. The CDR3 sequence is 16 residues long. Germline-derived CDR1 and CDR2 are SGDLS and YYNGEE.

The V gene is TRBV29-1, the J gene TRBJ1-3; possible D gene TRBD1, 6 bases. The germline CDR1 and CDR2 sequences are SQVTM and ANQGSEA. This CDR3 has 17 amino acids. Between the trimmed V and J ends, which lost 7 bases and 1 base, there was a span of 23 bases. The CDR3 spells CSGEGKPGHLSGNTIYF. Here the CDR3 DNA reads TGCAGCGGGGAGGGAAAACCGGGACACTTGTCTGGAAACACCATATATTTT.

This clonotype was seen ten or more times. The chain joins TRBV6-1 to TRBJ2-7; 8 nucleotides align to TRBD2. This CDR3 is 12 amino acids long. V was pared by 11 bases and J by 3 bases, with 6 bases of the junction left unmatched. Germline V CDR1 and CDR2: MNHNS, SASEGT. The CDR3 DNA reads as TGTGCCGTCCACGGGGGGGTCTACGAGCAGTACTTC. Its protein is CAVHGGVYEQYF.

This clonotype was seen at least ten times. The rearrangement uses TRBV2 and TRBJ2-7; TRBD1 aligns across 9 bases. The junction had 12 bases not matched to a gene; V was cut back by 6 bases and J by 3 bases. CDR1 is SNHLY, CDR2 FYNNEI, per germline. The CDR3 spans 16 residues. In DNA form, the CDR3 reads TGTGCCAGCAGGCGGGGACAGGGCGCGGCGGGCTACGAGCAGTACTTC. This translates into CASRRGQGAAGYEQYF.

In this sample, this clonotype turned up many times. The rearrangement links TRBV11-2 to TRBJ2-2; D might be TRBD1 or TRBD2, each matching 5 bases. This CDR3 comprises 14 residues. Deletions cut 6 bases from V and 4 bases from J, with 12 bases between. The V gene's germline CDR1 is SGHAT and CDR2 FQNNGV. In nucleotides, the CDR3 is TGTGCCAGCAGGGAAACTAGGGGCACCGGGGAGCTGTTTTTT. Translation gives CASRETRGTGELFF.

This clonotype was observed a handful of times. The germline gene is not matched at one end of the junction; a read error may be the cause. The chain employs TRBV29-1 and TRBJ2-2; a weak D match, TRBD2 (5 bases). CDR3 length: 16 amino acids. CDR1 is SQVTM, CDR2 ANQGSEA, per germline. The CDR3 loop is CSVEVANGSNTGELFF. As DNA, the CDR3 is TGCAGCGTCGAAGTAGCGAACGGGTCCAACACCGGGGAGCTGTTTTTT.

This clonotype came up many times. The CDR3 sequence is CASSKRVYLQETQYF. CDR3 bases: TGTGCCAGCAGCAAAAGGGTTTACCTACAAGAGACCCAGTACTTC. The chain carries TRBV7-2 and TRBJ2-5; D remains ambiguous. The CDR3 length is 15 residues. The germline V gene has CDR1 SGHTA and CDR2 FQGNSA. V was clipped by 5 bases and J by 2 bases, with 15 bases between them.

This clonotype was seen ten or more times. The CDR3 here is CASSSFMEKDGYTF. The CDR3 bases are TGTGCCAGCAGCTCGTTTATGGAAAAAGACGGCTACACCTTC. V and J are TRBV7-2 and TRBJ1-2; D uncertain. V was cut by 4 bases and J by 8 bases, with 17 bases left in between. CDR3 size: 14 residues. Germline values: CDR1 SGHTA, CDR2 FQGNSA.

This clonotype was detected ten times or more. The CDR3 DNA reads as TGCAGTGCTAGCATGAGCAATCAGCCCCAGCATTTT. Protein: CSASMSNQPQHF. The rearrangement uses TRBV20-1 and TRBJ1-5; D is unclear. The V end was cut by 3 bases, the J end by 1 base, with 4 bases between. CDR3 length: 12 residues. Germline V CDR1 and CDR2: DFQATT, SNEGSKA (reference sequence).

This sequence joins TRBV5-1 and TRBJ2-7; weak D call: TRBD2 (6 bases). Germline-derived CDR1 and CDR2 are SGHRS and YFSETQ. The CDR3 consists of 15 residues. V was shortened by 5 bases and J by 3 bases, with 18 bases between the two germline ends. The CDR3 here is CASSFPRERHYEQYF. CDR3 bases: TGCGCCAGCAGTTTTCCCCGGGAGAGGCACTACGAGCAGTACTTC.

This clonotype was seen many times. The chain uses TRBV7-6 and TRBJ2-1, with 8 bases identical to TRBD2. Germline CDR1 reads SGHVS; CDR2 reads FNYEAQ. The length of the CDR3 is 17 residues. V dropped 5 bases and J dropped 3; count of bases not matched to a gene: 12. The CDR3 protein is CASSKLGSGSSYNEQFF. The CDR3 DNA sequence: TGTGCCAGCAGCAAGTTAGGCAGCGGGAGCAGCTACAATGAGCAGTTCTTC.

The table lists this clonotype with many counts. The chain has TRBV7-9 and TRBJ2-7, with D possibly TRBD2 on 6 matching bases. There are 17 residues in the CDR3. The V and J ends lost 3 bases and 5 bases respectively, with 23 bases between them. CDR1 is SEHNR and CDR2 is FQNEAQ in the germline V gene (reference sequence). Here the CDR3 DNA reads TGTGCCAGCAGCTTGGCTCAGCGAAGAGGAGGCGGGGACGAGCAGTACTTC. Residues: CASSLAQRRGGGDEQYF.

This clonotype was detected ten times or more. The chain joins TRBV6-1 to TRBJ2-6, with 9 bases that match TRBD2. From germline, CDR1 is MNHNS and CDR2 SASEGT. The trim removed 6 bases at V and 2 bases at J, leaving 14 bases unmatched. The CDR3 spans 19 residues. This CDR3 reads CASSRGPPGLAAGANVLTF. In DNA, the CDR3 is TGTGCCAGCAGCCGTGGCCCACCGGGACTAGCAGCTGGGGCCAACGTCCTGACTTTC.

This clonotype was recorded many times. The gene calls are TRBV12-3 or TRBV12-4 and TRBJ2-7; the D call may be TRBD1 or TRBD2 (5 bases each). Deletions cut 4 bases from V and 2 bases from J, with 12 bases between. The CDR3 sequence is 14 residues long. The CDR3 coding sequence is TGTGCCAGCAGTTCGTCGGGACCCGCCTACGAGCAGTACTTC. Protein sequence: CASSSSGPAYEQYF.

This clonotype was counted at least ten times. The chain is built from TRBV10-3 and TRBJ2-7, with 9 bases matching TRBD1. CDR1 and CDR2 from the germline V gene are ENHRY and SYGVKD. This CDR3 has 14 amino acids. Germline trimming cut 5 bases from V and 1 base from J; bases unmatched to any gene: 3. The CDR3 nucleotides read TGTGCCATCAGTTCCGGGACAGGGTCCTACGAGCAGTACTTC. Translating it yields CAISSGTGSYEQYF.

This clonotype appeared many times. This chain links TRBV20-1 with TRBJ2-1; TRBD2 matches at 7 bases. Germline-derived CDR1 and CDR2 are DFQATT and SNEGSKA (reference sequence). This CDR3 spans 13 amino acids. V trimming: 7 bases; J trimming: 8 bases; junction bases outside the gene matches: 11. CDR3 protein: CSVTSSVKDEQFF. The CDR3, as DNA: TGCAGTGTGACTAGCTCTGTTAAAGATGAGCAGTTCTTC.

This clonotype came up many times. The CDR3 coding sequence is TGTGCCAGCAGTTATTCCACCTACGAGCAGTACTTC. It codes for CASSYSTYEQYF. The V and J genes are TRBV6-5 and TRBJ2-7, with D unclear. CDR1 is MNHEY, CDR2 SVGAGI, per germline. This CDR3 comprises 12 residues. V was pared by 3 bases and J by 2 bases, with 5 bases between.

This clonotype appeared many times. In DNA, the CDR3 is TGTGCCAGCAGAAAGGACAGGGGGCTGAGAGCTAACTATGGCTACACCTTC. Its translation: CASRKDRGLRANYGYTF. V gene TRBV27 combines with J gene TRBJ1-2; 11 nucleotides align to TRBD1. Per the germline V gene, CDR1 is MNHEY and CDR2 is SMNVEV (reference sequence). The CDR3 is made up of 17 amino acids. The V gene end was trimmed by 6 bases and the J gene end by 0 bases; junction bases not matched to a gene: 9.